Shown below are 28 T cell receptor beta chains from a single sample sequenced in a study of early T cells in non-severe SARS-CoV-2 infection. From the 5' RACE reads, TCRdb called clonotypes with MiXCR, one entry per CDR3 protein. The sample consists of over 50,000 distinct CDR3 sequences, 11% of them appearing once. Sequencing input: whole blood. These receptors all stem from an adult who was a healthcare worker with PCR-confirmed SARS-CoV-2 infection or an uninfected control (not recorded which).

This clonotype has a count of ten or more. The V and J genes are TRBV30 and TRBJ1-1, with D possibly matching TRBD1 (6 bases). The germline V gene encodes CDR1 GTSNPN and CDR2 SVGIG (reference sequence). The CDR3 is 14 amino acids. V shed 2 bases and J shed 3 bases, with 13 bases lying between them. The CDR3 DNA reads TGTGCCTGGAGTACAGGGAGAGGGCACACTGAAGCTTTCTTT. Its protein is CAWSTGRGHTEAFF.

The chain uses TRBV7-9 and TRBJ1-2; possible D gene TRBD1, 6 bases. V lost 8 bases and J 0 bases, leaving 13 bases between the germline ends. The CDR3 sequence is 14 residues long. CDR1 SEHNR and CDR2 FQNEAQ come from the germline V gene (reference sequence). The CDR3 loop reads CASYRDAANYGYTF. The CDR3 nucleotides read TGTGCCAGCTACAGGGACGCAGCTAACTATGGCTACACCTTC.

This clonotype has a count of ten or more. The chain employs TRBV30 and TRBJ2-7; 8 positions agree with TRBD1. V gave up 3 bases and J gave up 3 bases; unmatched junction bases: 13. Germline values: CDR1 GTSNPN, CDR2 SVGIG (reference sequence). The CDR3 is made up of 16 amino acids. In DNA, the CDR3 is TGTGCCTGGAGGCCTCAGGACAGGGCCCGTTTCTACGAGCAGTACTTC. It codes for CAWRPQDRARFYEQYF.

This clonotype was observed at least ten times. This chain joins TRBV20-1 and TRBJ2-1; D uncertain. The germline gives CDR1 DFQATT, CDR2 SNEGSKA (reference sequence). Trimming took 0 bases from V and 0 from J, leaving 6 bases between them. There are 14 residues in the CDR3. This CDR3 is CSARDLSSYNEQFF. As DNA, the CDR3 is TGCAGTGCTAGAGATCTAAGCTCCTACAATGAGCAGTTCTTC.

CDR3 sequence: CASSPLAGERGSYEQYF. The CDR3 region has the DNA TGTGCCAGCAGCCCTCTAGCGGGAGAGCGGGGATCCTACGAGCAGTACTTC. The gene calls are TRBV6-2 or TRBV6-3 and TRBJ2-7; 10 bases map to TRBD2. The junction had 12 bases not matched to a gene; V was cut back by 6 bases and J by 1 base. This CDR3 is built from 17 residues. Germline-derived CDR1 and CDR2 are MNHEY and SVGEGT.

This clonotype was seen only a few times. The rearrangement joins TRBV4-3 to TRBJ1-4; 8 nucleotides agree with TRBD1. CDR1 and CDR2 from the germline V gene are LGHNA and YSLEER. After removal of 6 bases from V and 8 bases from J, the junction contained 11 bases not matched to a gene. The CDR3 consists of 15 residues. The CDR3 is CASSKTGGDLEKLFF. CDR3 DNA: TGCGCCAGCAGTAAAACAGGGGGGGATTTGGAAAAACTGTTTTTT.

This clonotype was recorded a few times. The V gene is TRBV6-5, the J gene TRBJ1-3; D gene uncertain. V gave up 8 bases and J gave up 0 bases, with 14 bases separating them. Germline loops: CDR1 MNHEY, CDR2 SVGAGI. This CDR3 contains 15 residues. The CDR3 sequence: CASGQLPISGNTIYF. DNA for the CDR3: TGTGCCAGCGGGCAGTTACCTATCTCTGGAAACACCATATATTTT.

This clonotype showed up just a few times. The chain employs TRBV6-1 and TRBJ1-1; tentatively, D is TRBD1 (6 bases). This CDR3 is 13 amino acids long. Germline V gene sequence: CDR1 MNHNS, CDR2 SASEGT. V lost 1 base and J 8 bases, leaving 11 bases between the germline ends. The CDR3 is CASSEGRDIEAFF. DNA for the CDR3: TGTGCCAGCAGTGAAGGCCGGGACATAGAAGCTTTCTTT.

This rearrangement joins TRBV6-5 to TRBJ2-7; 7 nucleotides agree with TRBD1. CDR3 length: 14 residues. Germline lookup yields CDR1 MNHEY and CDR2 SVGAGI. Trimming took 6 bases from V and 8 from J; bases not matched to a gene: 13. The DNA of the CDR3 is TGTGCCAGCAGCCAGGACAGGCGTACGGACCAGCAGTACTTC. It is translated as CASSQDRRTDQQYF.

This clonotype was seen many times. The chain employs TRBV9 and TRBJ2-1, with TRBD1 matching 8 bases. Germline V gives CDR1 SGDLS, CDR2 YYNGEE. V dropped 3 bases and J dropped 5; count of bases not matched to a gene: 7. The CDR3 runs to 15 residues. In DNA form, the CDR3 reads TGTGCCAGCAGCGCGCAGGGGGCAAGCCACAATGAGCAGTTCTTC. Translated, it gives CASSAQGASHNEQFF.

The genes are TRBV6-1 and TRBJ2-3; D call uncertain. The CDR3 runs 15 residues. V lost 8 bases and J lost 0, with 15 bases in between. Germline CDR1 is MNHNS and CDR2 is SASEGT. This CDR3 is CASAPSSGSTDTQYF. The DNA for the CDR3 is TGTGCCAGCGCCCCCTCTTCGGGTAGCACAGATACGCAGTATTTT.

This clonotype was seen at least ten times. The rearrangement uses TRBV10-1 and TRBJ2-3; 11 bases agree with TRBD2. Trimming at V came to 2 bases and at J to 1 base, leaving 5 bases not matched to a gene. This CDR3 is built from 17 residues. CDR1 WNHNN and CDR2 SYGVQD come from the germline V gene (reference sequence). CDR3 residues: CASSEELAGAGTDTQYF. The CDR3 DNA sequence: TGCGCCAGCAGTGAGGAACTAGCGGGGGCCGGCACAGATACGCAGTATTTT.

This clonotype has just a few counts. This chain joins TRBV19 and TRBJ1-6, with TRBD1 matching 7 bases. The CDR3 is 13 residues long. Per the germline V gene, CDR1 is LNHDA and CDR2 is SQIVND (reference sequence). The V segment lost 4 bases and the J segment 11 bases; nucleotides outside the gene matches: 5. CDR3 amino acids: CASSTTGRPPLHF. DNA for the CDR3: TGTGCCAGTAGTACGACAGGGAGGCCACCCCTCCACTTT.

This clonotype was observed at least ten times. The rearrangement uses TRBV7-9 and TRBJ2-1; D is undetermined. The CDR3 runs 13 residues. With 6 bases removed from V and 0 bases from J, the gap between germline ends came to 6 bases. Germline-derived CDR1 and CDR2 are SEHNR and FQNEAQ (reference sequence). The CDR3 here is CASRQNSYNEQFF. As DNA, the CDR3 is TGTGCCAGCAGACAGAACTCCTACAATGAGCAGTTCTTC. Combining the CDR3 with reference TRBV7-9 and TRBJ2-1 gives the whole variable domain DTGVSQNPRHKITKRGQNVTFRCDPISEHNRLYWYRQTLGQGPEFLTYFQNEAQLEKSRLLSDRFSAERPKGSFSTLEIQRTEQGDSAMYLCASRQNSYNEQFFGPGTRLTVL.

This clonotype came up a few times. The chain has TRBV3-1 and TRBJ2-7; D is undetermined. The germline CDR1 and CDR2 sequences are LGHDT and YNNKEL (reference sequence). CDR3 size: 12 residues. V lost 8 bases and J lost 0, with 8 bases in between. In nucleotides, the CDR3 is TGTGCCAGCGGACCGAACTCCTACGAGCAGTACTTC. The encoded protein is CASGPNSYEQYF.

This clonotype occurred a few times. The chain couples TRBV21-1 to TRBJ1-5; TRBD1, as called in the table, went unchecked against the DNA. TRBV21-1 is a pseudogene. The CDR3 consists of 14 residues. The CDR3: CASSKSRGEQPQHF. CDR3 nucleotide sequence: TGTGCCAGCAGCAAATCACGGGGCGAACAGCCCCAGCATTTT.

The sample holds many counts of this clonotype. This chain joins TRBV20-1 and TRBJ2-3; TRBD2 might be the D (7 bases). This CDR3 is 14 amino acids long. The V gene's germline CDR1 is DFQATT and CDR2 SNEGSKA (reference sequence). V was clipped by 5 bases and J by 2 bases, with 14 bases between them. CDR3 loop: CSAEGGVNTDTQYF. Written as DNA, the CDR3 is TGCAGTGCTGAGGGGGGGGTCAACACAGATACGCAGTATTTT.

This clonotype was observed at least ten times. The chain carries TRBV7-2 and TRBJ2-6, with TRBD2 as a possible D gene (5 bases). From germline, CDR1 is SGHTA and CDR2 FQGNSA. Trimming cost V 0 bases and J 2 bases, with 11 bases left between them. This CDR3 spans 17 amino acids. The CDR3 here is CASSLAPPGTGANVLTF. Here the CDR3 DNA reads TGTGCCAGCAGCTTAGCCCCGCCGGGGACTGGGGCCAACGTCCTGACTTTC. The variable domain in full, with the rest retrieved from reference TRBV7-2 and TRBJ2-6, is GAGVSQSPSNKVTEKGKDVELRCDPISGHTALYWYRQSLGQGLEFLIYFQGNSAPDKSGLPSDRFSAERTGGSVSTLTIQRTQQEDSAVYLCASSLAPPGTGANVLTFGAGSRLTVL.

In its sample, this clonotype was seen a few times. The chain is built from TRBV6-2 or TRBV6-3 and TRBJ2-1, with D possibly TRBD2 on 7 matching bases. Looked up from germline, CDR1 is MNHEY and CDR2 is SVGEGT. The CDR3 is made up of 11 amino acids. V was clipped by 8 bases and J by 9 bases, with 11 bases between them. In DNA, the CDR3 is TGTGCCAGCCGGGGGGCTATTGAGCAGTTCTTC. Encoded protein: CASRGAIEQFF.

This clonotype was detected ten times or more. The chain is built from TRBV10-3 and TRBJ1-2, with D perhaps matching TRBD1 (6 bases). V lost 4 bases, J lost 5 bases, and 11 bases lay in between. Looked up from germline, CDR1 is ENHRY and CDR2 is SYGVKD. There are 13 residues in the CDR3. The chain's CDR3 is CAISARTDYGYTF. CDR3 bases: TGTGCCATCAGTGCCCGGACAGATTATGGCTACACCTTC.

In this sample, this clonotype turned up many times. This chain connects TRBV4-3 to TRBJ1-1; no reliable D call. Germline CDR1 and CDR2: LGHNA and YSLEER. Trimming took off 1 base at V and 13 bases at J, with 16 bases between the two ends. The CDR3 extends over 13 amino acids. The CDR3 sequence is CASSQGSFRASFF. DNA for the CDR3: TGCGCCAGCAGCCAAGGAAGTTTTAGGGCCAGTTTCTTT.

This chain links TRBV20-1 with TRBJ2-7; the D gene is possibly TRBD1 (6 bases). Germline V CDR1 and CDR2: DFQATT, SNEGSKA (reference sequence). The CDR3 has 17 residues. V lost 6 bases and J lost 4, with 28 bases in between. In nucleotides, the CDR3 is TGCAGTGCAAATCTTCCGAGACAGGAGGTCCAGGGGTACGAGCAGTACTTC. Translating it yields CSANLPRQEVQGYEQYF.

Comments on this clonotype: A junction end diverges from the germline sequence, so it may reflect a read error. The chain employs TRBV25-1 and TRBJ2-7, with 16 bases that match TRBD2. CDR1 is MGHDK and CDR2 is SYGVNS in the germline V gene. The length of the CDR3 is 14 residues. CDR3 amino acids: CASTSLGLAGGLRF. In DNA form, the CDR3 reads TGTGCCAGCACCTCACTGGGACTAGCGGGGGGGCTGAGGTTT.

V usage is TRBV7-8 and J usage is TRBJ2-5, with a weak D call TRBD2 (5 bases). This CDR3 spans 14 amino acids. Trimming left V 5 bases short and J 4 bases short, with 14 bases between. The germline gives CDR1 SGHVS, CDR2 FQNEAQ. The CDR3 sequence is CASSPPSSAETQYF. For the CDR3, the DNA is TGTGCCAGCAGCCCCCCAAGTAGCGCAGAGACCCAGTACTTC.

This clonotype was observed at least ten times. As DNA, the CDR3 is TGTGCCAGCAGCATTGGGACCATCTACGAGCAGTACTTC. This sequence encodes CASSIGTIYEQYF. This chain connects TRBV7-6 to TRBJ2-7; D possibly matches TRBD1 or TRBD2 (5 bases each). CDR3 size: 13 residues. The V end was cut by 5 bases, the J end by 3 bases, with 11 bases between. Looked up from germline, CDR1 is SGHVS and CDR2 is FNYEAQ.

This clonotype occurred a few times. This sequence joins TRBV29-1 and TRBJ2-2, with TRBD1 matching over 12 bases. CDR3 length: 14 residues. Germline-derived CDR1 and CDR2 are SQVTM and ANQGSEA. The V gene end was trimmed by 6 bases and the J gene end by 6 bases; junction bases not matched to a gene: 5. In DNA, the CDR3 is TGCAGCGTCCTGGGACAGGGGGCTGCCGGGGAGCTGTTTTTT. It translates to CSVLGQGAAGELFF.

The CDR3 nucleotides read TGTGCCAGCAGCCCCCGACAGGGCGACCGAAACATTCAGTACTTC. Protein: CASSPRQGDRNIQYF. The chain is built from TRBV7-2 and TRBJ2-4; 7 positions match TRBD1. Unmatched junction bases numbered 10, after V lost 5 bases and J lost 6 bases. The CDR3 totals 15 residues. CDR1 and CDR2 from the germline V gene are SGHTA and FQGNSA.

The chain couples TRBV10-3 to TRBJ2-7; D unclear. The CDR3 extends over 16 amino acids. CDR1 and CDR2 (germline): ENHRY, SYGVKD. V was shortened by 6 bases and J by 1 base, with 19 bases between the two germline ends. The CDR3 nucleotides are TGTGCCATCAGCGAAGGAGTCGGTACAGCGTCCTACGAGCAGTACTTC. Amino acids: CAISEGVGTASYEQYF.